This T cell receptor (beta chain) was documented in a study of cytomegalovirus exposure and HLA in healthy donors (dated by TCRdb to about 2017). General notes on the study: In an earlier analysis of some 610 of the donors, 276 Gb of sequence data and 90 million to 130 million unique TCR beta sequences from about 179 million T cells were reported. About 280 gigabases of sequencing data and around 80 million unique TCR sequences made up an early release that covered 500 to 700 HLA-typed donors. Of the approximately 400 genotyped donors, approximately 80% were placed in the genetic ancestry cluster associated with self-reported Caucasian donors. The study aimed to test whether cataloging public T cell receptors could reveal signatures of past pathogen exposure. The study used immunosequencing to profile the T cell repertoires of some 600 subjects and linked those repertoires to cytomegalovirus serostatus. Along with the approximately 700-subject first cohort, a separate validation cohort of about 110 different subjects was used. High-throughput TCR immunosequencing, statistical association of individual TCRs with disease status, and machine learning were combined to predict cytomegalovirus infection status. A later analysis re-examined previously published TCR beta repertoires from just over 650 donors and added high-resolution HLA genotyping to investigate patterns of TCR occurrence. The later analysis used no new phenotypic data to find candidate immune exposures, relying instead on TCR beta sequences and their occurrence across donors. To decide whether each TCR beta V gene segment behaved as functional or pseudogenic, an earlier analysis of fewer than 750 of the donors relied on high-throughput TCR beta sequencing. Donor age, sex, ethnicity and CMV serostatus were compiled alongside the repertoire data. In a later genetic analysis, genome-wide SNP genotypes for about three fifths of the roughly 670 donors were used, and that subset was treated as a discovery cohort. All discovery cohort repertoires had been generated on a single sequencing platform. Both class I and class II loci were covered by HLA typing, at four-digit resolution. The number of donors typed differed by locus, with about 629-630 for A, B, C, DRB1 and DQB1, around 520 for DQA1, nearly 610 for DPA1, and around 430 for DPB1. Because of strong linkage in the cohort, a handful of DR-DQ haplotypes were treated as single units for association and clustering. Among 350 to 400 genotyped donors of the cohort, an average of approximately 230,000 unique TCR beta nucleotide sequences were sequenced per donor, around 20% of them non-productive.

The method was the immunoSEQ multiplex PCR assay. A mixture of 60 forward primers for TCR Vbeta segments and 13 reverse primers for TCR Jbeta segments was used in the multiplex PCR. A multiplex PCR assay on genomic DNA amplified the CDR3 region of rearranged TCR beta genes. The amplified TCR beta libraries were sequenced on the Illumina HiSeq System as 87-base-pair reads. From the authors' description of their analysis: A later analysis tallied approximately 87 million unique TCR beta chains across the approximately 670 repertoires, and around 12 million of those chains were shared by two or more donors. Raw reads were error-corrected and collapsed into unique sequences with a nearest-neighbor algorithm that merged closely related sequences to remove PCR and sequencing errors. CDR3 sequences were aligned to IMGT reference sequences to assign V, D and J gene segments. Each retained sequence needed at least a six-nucleotide match to both a V gene segment and a J gene segment. A rearrangement was called productive if the CDR3 had no stop codons and remained in frame with V and J, and every other rearrangement was called non-productive. Following IMGT convention, CDR3 was defined as the stretch from the second conserved V-encoded cysteine to the conserved J-encoded phenylalanine. Sequences without an unambiguous match to a single V gene segment were excluded from the earlier analysis of 500 to 700 of the donors. In an earlier analysis of several hundred of the donors, a V segment was called functional when productive rearrangements were above 56.7%, and segregating when the standard deviation between donors exceeded 5%. A statistical classification framework was developed to diagnose cytomegalovirus status using the catalog of TCR beta chain sequences. In a later analysis, V and J genes were assigned by comparing TCR nucleotide sequences against IMGT/GENE-DB human TR gene sequences. The TCRdist pipeline was used in a later analysis to assign CDR3 sequences and most-parsimonious VDJ recombination scenarios. In a later analysis, each TCR beta chain was defined by its CDR3 amino acid sequence together with its V-gene family, and reads lacking a unique V-gene family were excluded. In a later analysis, 500 to 700 highly shared, low-generation-probability nucleotide sequences were removed to address suspected cross-contamination and a sequencing artifact. A later analysis calculated a clonal expansion index for each public chain from normalized within-repertoire ranks of inferred template counts. Generation probabilities in a later analysis came from a VDJ recombination model fitted to out-of-frame rearrangements, and those results were checked against IGoR. A later analysis scored TCR-TCR, TCR-HLA and TCR-CMV co-occurrence with hypergeometric tests, applying a repertoire-size bias correction to TCR pairs. To estimate false discovery rates, a later analysis permuted the HLA or CMV assignments 20 times. In a later analysis, co-occurring TCRs were grouped using DBSCAN, with TCRdist sequence similarity added in when clustering inside HLA-allele-positive subsets. For co-occurrence clustering, repertoires with fewer than 30,000 or more than 120,000 public chains were excluded, along with a handful of repertoires with anomalous nucleotide sharing. The immuneACCESS repertoire file appears here via TCRdb, limited to in-frame rearrangements. These files lack a portion of the clones; in checked studies, under half of the deficit traces to unresolved V genes, and the cause of the others is not known. The V and J calls and the clone size are those of that table, but D and trimming were determined from the DNA. For this sample there are some 55,000 clones; about 80% appear just once. Approximately 1.7% of the sample is taken by the ten largest.

With respect to this clone: Its antigen is still unknown. Base qualities were left out, and no much larger clone turns up one base away.

The cohort consisted of fewer than 700 healthy bone marrow donors. All cohort members were sampled while nominally healthy, although unrecorded immune exposures were likely present. The donor tested CMV seronegative and was one of the 352 seronegative cohort members. A peripheral blood sample was collected from each donor, and TCR beta sequencing was performed on peripheral blood mononuclear cells. The Qiagen DNeasy Blood Extraction Kit was used to extract genomic DNA from the blood cell samples. Paper-wide results and their limitations: The sequencing pipeline was judged likely to have produced a cluster of highly shared sequence variants as a technical artifact. A later genetic analysis associated a missense DCLRE1C variant with V-gene and J-gene trimming of TCR beta chains, and an independent cohort replicated the association. The authors suggested that the approach could potentially be extended to other disease states and immunological phenotypes. A few of the identified cytomegalovirus-associated TCR beta chains were confirmed in vitro to be specific for cytomegalovirus antigens. A later analysis found that most CMV-associated TCR beta chains appeared HLA-restricted, with HLA associations seemingly driven largely by CMV exposure. In a later analysis, several top co-occurrence clusters were reported to appear linked to parvovirus B19, influenza, CMV and Epstein-Barr virus. Because some donors lacked HLA typing at each locus, the association tests relied only on the typed subset. In a later genetic analysis, fewer N-insertions in productive TCRs were reported among donors in an Asian-associated ancestry cluster than the roughly 700-donor mean. The 87-base-pair reads could not distinguish some IMGT-functional V segments, including TRBV6-2 and TRBV6-3, so those segments were excluded. Linkage disequilibrium might explain the correlated functional status among segregating V segments, but an unknown experimental factor could not be ruled out. Across donors, most TCR sequences were observed very rarely, whereas some public TCRs were present in many individuals. A later analysis found that TCR association rates varied across HLA loci, with DRB1 alleles showing the most associated TCRs and HLA-C alleles the fewest. In a later analysis, HLA-associated TCR beta chains were found to be more clonally expanded and to have lower generation probabilities than equally common non-associated chains. Only TCR beta chains were sequenced in this cohort, and the absence of alpha or paired-chain data limited detectable features. The study gave a list of more than 150 TCR beta chains associated with cytomegalovirus. In a later analysis, around 15,000 TCR beta sequences were associated with specific HLA alleles at a false discovery rate of 0.05. Because counts were too low, some 16 rarely observed V segments, including chromosome 9 orphons, were excluded from the earlier analysis of some 590 of the donors. The classifier was reported to diagnose cytomegalovirus status with high specificity and sensitivity in both the original cohort and the validation cohort. Strong co-occurrence of HLA alleles, especially DR and DQ, made assigning TCR associations to individual alleles difficult. Broadly in line with IMGT annotations, most TCR beta V segments showed up in productive rearrangements about 87% or about 30% of the time in an earlier analysis of 450 to 600 of the donors. A further reported finding was that TCR beta sequences accurately predicted the HLA-A and HLA-B alleles for most subjects in the first cohort. CMV serostatus was the only immune exposure information available for the cohort. Presence/absence analyses assumed roughly uniform sequencing depth across donors, an assumption that may not hold.

CDR1 and CDR2, per the germline V gene (reference sequence), are GTSNPN and SVGIG. A distance of 8 bases separates the germline ends of V and J, which lose 3 bases and 0 bases respectively. Its CDR3 holds 13 amino acids, cysteine through phenylalanine. The retained sequence is limited to the CDR3, 39 bases, with the frame set at the first base. The sequence is built from TRBV30 and TRBJ1-1; no D gene can be assigned with confidence. The sequenced sample was PBMCs. The TCR comes from a man aged 35-49 years in good health and CMV-seronegative. The CDR3 reads as follows: CAWSTNMNTEAFF. The DNA reads TGTGCCTGGAGCACGAACATGAACACTGAAGCTTTCTTT.